These 17 T cell receptor beta chains originate from one sample sequenced in a study of shared clonotypes between healthy human individuals. Sequenced by immunoSEQ multiplex PCR; TCRdb stores in-frame clones only, minus some. The top ten hold approximately 0.13% of the sample, which has over 2 million clones, roughly 94% seen once. What was sequenced was naive CD4+ T cells sorted from blood. Specified subset: CD45RA+ positively selected. The origin of the receptors is a man between 18 and 35 years old in good health.

The V gene is TRBV19, the J gene TRBJ1-1; 7 bases are shared with TRBD1. The germline V gene has CDR1 LNHDA and CDR2 SQIVND (reference sequence). The V and J ends lost 4 bases and 5 bases, in that order; junction bases with no gene match: 7. This CDR3 has 14 residues. The CDR3 DNA reads as TGTGCCAGTAGTAAGGGGGCGCCGGTTACTGAAGCTTTCTTT. It is translated as CASSKGAPVTEAFF.

Written as DNA, the CDR3 is TGTGCCAGCAGTGACAAAACAGGGTCGCGAGAAAAACTGTTTTTT. Protein product: CASSDKTGSREKLFF. The genes are TRBV6-1 and TRBJ1-4, with D possibly being TRBD1 (6 bases). This CDR3 is 15 amino acids long. Germline CDR1 reads MNHNS; CDR2 reads SASEGT. Trimming pared 3 bases from V and 8 bases from J, leaving 16 bases between.

The V call is TRBV6-5, the J call TRBJ2-3; no definite D call. CDR1 is MNHEY, CDR2 SVGAGI, per germline. V lost 2 bases, J lost 5 bases, and 5 bases lay in between. The CDR3 runs to 12 residues. The CDR3 region has the DNA TGTGCCAGCAGTTACGATGGAGATACGCAGTATTTT. Its protein is CASSYDGDTQYF.

The rearrangement links TRBV4-1 to TRBJ2-1; 10 nucleotides align to TRBD1. The CDR3 is 15 residues long. V lost 7 bases to trimming and J lost 8 bases; unmatched junction nucleotides: 11. The germline CDR1 and CDR2 sequences are MGHRA and YSYEKL. The CDR3 DNA is TGCGCCAGCACCCCGGGGACAGGGGCACACGATGAGCAGTTCTTC. This gives the protein CASTPGTGAHDEQFF.

The rearrangement uses TRBV5-1 and TRBJ2-2; no reliable D call. Trimming pared 2 bases from V and 2 bases from J, leaving 10 bases between. The germline V gene has CDR1 SGHRS and CDR2 YFSETQ. The CDR3 is 15 residues long. The CDR3 protein is CASSFWTYNTGELFF. The CDR3 DNA reads TGCGCCAGCAGCTTCTGGACCTATAACACCGGGGAGCTGTTTTTT.

V is TRBV7-9 and J is TRBJ1-1; weak D call: TRBD1 (6 bases). V was pared by 5 bases and J by 4 bases, with 14 bases between. The CDR3 extends over 14 amino acids. Germline CDR1 reads SEHNR; CDR2 reads FQNEAQ (reference sequence). The CDR3 here is CASSTTGSATEAFF. Written as DNA, the CDR3 is TGTGCCAGCAGCACAACAGGGTCGGCCACTGAAGCTTTCTTT. Full variable domain (outside the CDR3, taken from reference TRBV7-9 and TRBJ1-1): DTGVSQNPRHKITKRGQNVTFRCDPISEHNRLYWYRQTLGQGPEFLTYFQNEAQLEKSRLLSDRFSAERPKGSFSTLEIQRTEQGDSAMYLCASSTTGSATEAFFGQGTRLTVV.

The chain carries TRBV4-1 and TRBJ2-3, with D perhaps matching TRBD2 (6 bases). V was clipped by 2 bases and J by 3 bases, with 21 bases between them. The CDR3 has 18 residues. The V gene's germline CDR1 is MGHRA and CDR2 YSYEKL. The CDR3 protein is CASSQPSTRRLGTDTQYF. In nucleotides, the CDR3 is TGCGCCAGCAGCCAACCATCGACTAGGCGACTGGGGACAGATACGCAGTATTTT.

This rearrangement joins TRBV18 to TRBJ2-7; 7 nucleotides align to TRBD1. The V gene end was trimmed by 4 bases and the J gene end by 3 bases; junction bases not matched to a gene: 6. There are 14 residues in the CDR3. Germline CDR1 is KGHSH and CDR2 is LQKENI. CDR3 nucleotides: TGTGCCAGCTCACTGGGGACAGCCAGCTACGAGCAGTACTTC. Encoded protein: CASSLGTASYEQYF. Using reference TRBV18 and TRBJ2-7 for the parts outside the CDR3, the full variable domain is NAGVMQNPRHLVRRRGQEARLRCSPMKGHSHVYWYRQLPEEGLKFMVYLQKENIIDESGMPKERFSAEFPKEGPSILRIQQVVRGDSAAYFCASSLGTASYEQYFGPGTRLTVT.

This CDR3 is CASSFGTDSNQPQHF. CDR3 in DNA: TGTGCCAGCAGTTTTGGGACAGATAGCAATCAGCCCCAGCATTTT. The chain carries TRBV27 and TRBJ1-5; the match to TRBD1 covers 7 bases. V gave up 3 bases and J gave up 0 bases; unmatched junction bases: 2. Germline V gene lookup returns CDR1 MNHEY and CDR2 SMNVEV (reference sequence). This CDR3 is 15 amino acids long.

J is TRBJ2-7 and V is TRBV11-2; D is perhaps TRBD1 (6 bases). Trimming stripped 3 bases from V and 3 bases from J, with 15 bases between. The germline V gene encodes CDR1 SGHAT and CDR2 FQNNGV. This CDR3 spans 15 amino acids. The CDR3 sequence is CASSFPNREHYEQYF. DNA for the CDR3: TGTGCCAGCAGCTTCCCTAACAGGGAGCACTACGAGCAGTACTTC.

The chain recombines TRBV19 with TRBJ2-5; 12 bases agree with TRBD1. The germline CDR1 and CDR2 sequences are LNHDA and SQIVND (reference sequence). The ends lost 4 bases at V and 4 bases at J; junction bases unmatched: 7. The CDR3 is 16 residues long. The CDR3 DNA reads TGTGCCAGTAGTACCGCCTCGGGACAGGGGGCAGAGACCCAGTACTTC. Amino acid sequence: CASSTASGQGAETQYF.

The V and J genes are TRBV25-1 and TRBJ2-3; D unclear. The germline V gene encodes CDR1 MGHDK and CDR2 SYGVNS. This CDR3 has 12 amino acids. Trimming stripped 6 bases from V and 2 bases from J, with 6 bases between. The CDR3 DNA reads as TGTGCCAGCAGGACCGCCACAGATACGCAGTATTTT. It is translated as CASRTATDTQYF. Variable domain in full (rest from reference TRBV25-1 and TRBJ2-3): EADIYQTPRYLVIGTGKKITLECSQTMGHDKMYWYQQDPGMELHLIHYSYGVNSTEKGDLSSESTVSRIRTEHFPLTLESARPSHTSQYLCASRTATDTQYFGPGTRLTVL.

A word on this clone: This sequence may be a read error, since a much larger clone differs from it by one base. This chain uses TRBV7-9 with TRBJ2-5; 12 bases are shared with TRBD2. CDR3 size: 16 residues. Germline CDR1 and CDR2: SEHNR and FQNEAQ (reference sequence). The chain's CDR3 is CAGSSRRLAGAETQYF. In DNA form, the CDR3 reads TGTGCCGGCAGCTCCCGCCGACTAGCGGGAGCGGAGACCCAGTACTTC. The full variable domain, completed using reference TRBV7-9 and TRBJ2-5, is DTGVSQNPRHKITKRGQNVTFRCDPISEHNRLYWYRQTLGQGPEFLTYFQNEAQLEKSRLLSDRFSAERPKGSFSTLEIQRTEQGDSAMYLCAGSSRRLAGAETQYFGPGTRLLVL.

V gene TRBV5-1 combines with J gene TRBJ2-6; D is undetermined. The CDR3 covers 16 residues. Per the germline V gene, CDR1 is SGHRS and CDR2 is YFSETQ. The V and J ends lost 0 bases and 3 bases respectively, with 10 bases between them. The CDR3 here is CASSLAVGGGANVLTF. Here the CDR3 DNA reads TGCGCCAGCAGCTTGGCCGTGGGCGGTGGGGCCAACGTCCTGACTTTC.

The chain is built from TRBV2 and TRBJ1-6, with a weak D call TRBD1 (6 bases). CDR1 SNHLY and CDR2 FYNNEI come from the germline V gene. The CDR3 has 14 residues. Between the trimmed V and J ends, which lost 4 bases and 6 bases, there was a span of 10 bases. The CDR3 reads CASSGSRGNSPLHF. The DNA of the CDR3 is TGTGCCAGCAGTGGTAGCAGGGGTAATTCACCCCTCCACTTT. The whole variable domain, remainder taken from reference TRBV2 and TRBJ1-6, is EPEVTQTPSHQVTQMGQEVILRCVPISNHLYFYWYRQILGQKVEFLVSFYNNEISEKSEIFDDQFSVERPDGSNFTLKIRSTKLEDSAMYFCASSGSRGNSPLHFGNGTRLTVT.

CDR3 sequence reads: CASSLDRPRVDEQFF. CDR3 in DNA: TGCGCCAGCAGCTTAGACAGGCCGAGGGTCGATGAGCAGTTCTTC. This chain links TRBV5-1 with TRBJ2-1; tentative D call: TRBD1 (6 bases). Germline V lookup: CDR1 SGHRS, CDR2 YFSETQ. This CDR3 is 15 amino acids long. Trimming pared 2 bases from V and 8 bases from J, leaving 17 bases between. Looking up the rest from reference TRBV5-1 and TRBJ2-1 gives the full variable domain: KAGVTQTPRYLIKTRGQQVTLSCSPISGHRSVSWYQQTPGQGLQFLFEYFSETQRNKGNFPGRFSGRQFSNSRSEMNVSTLELGDSALYLCASSLDRPRVDEQFFGPGTRLTVL.

The chain combines TRBV5-4 with TRBJ2-7, with 14 bases that match TRBD2. The CDR3 extends over 14 amino acids. With V trimmed by 5 bases and J by 6 bases, 4 bases remained unmatched. In germline, CDR1 is SGHNT, CDR2 YYREEE (reference sequence). DNA of the CDR3: TGTGCCAGCAGAGCCGGGACTAGCGGGGGCGAGCAGTACTTC. Residues: CASRAGTSGGEQYF.